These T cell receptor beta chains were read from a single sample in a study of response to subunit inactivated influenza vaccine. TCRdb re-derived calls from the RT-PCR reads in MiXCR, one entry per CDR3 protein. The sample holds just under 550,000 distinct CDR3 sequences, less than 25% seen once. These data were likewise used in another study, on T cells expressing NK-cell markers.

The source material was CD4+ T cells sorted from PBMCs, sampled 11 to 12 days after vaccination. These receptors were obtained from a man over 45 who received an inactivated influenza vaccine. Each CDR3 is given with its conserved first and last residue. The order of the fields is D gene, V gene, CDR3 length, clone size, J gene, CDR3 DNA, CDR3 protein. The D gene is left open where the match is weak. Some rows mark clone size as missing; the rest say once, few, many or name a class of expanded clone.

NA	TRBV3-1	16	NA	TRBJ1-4	TGTGCCAGCAGCCTCACAGGACAGACGACTAATGAAAAACTGTTTTTT	CASSLTGQTTNEKLFF
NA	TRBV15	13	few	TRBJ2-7	TGTGCCACCAGCAGCAGGGAGAGATACGAGCAGTACTTC	CATSSRERYEQYF
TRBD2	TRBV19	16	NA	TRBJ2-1	TGTGCCAGTAGTCGTGAGACTAGCGGACCGTACAATGAGCAGTTCTTC	CASSRETSGPYNEQFF
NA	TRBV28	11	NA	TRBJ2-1	TGTGCCACAGGGCCCTACAATGAGCAGTTCTTC	CATGPYNEQFF
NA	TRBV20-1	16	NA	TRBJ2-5	TGCAGTGCTAGAGATTTCCCACAGGAGGCCTGGGAGACCCAGTACTTC	CSARDFPQEAWETQYF
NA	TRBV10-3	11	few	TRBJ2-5	TGTGCCACGGCAATCCAAGAGACCCAGTACTTC	CATAIQETQYF
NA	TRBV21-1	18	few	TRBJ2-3	TGTGCCAGCAGCCATCCGAACCTAAGCGGGAGCGGGGCAGATACGCAGTATTTT	CASSHPNLSGSGADTQYF
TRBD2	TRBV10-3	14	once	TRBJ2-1	TGTGCCATCAGCACTAGCGGGAGTTACAATGAGCAGTTCTTC	CAISTSGSYNEQFF
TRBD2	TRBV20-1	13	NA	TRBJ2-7	TGCAGTGGGGGGACTAGCGGGAGATACGAGCAGTACTTC	CSGGTSGRYEQYF
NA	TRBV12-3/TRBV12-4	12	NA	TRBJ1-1	TGTGCCAGCGGAGATATGAACACTGAAGCTTTCTTT	CASGDMNTEAFF
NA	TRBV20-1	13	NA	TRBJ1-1	TGCAGTGCCATAACGAACAGGGTTACTGAAGCTTTCTTT	CSAITNRVTEAFF
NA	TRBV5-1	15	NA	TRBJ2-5	TGCGCCAGCAGCTTGGGGCCCCAGGGGGGAGAGACCCAGTACTTC	CASSLGPQGGETQYF
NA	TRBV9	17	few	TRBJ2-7	TGTGCCAGCAGCAGAACCTCCGGAGGGGCCAGCTCCTACGAGCAGTACTTC	CASSRTSGGASSYEQYF